What follows are 30 T cell receptor beta chains derived from one specimen sequenced in a study of shared clonotypes between healthy human individuals. The assay was immunoSEQ multiplex PCR, and TCRdb's table has in-frame clones only and misses some. Seen here are about 500,000 clones, approximately 77% observed once, and the top ten hold more than 10%. What was sequenced was PBMCs. The source is a woman aged 40 to 49 in good health. Some clones in this sample may be carry-over from other donors' samples.

This clone was counted many times. V usage is TRBV7-2 and J usage is TRBJ2-1, with 7 bases lining up with TRBD1. Germline V gene data show CDR1 as SGHTA and CDR2 as FQGNSA. The CDR3 spans 15 residues. Germline trimming cut 3 bases from V and 8 bases from J; bases unmatched to any gene: 10. The CDR3 loop is CASSFGRGPRHEQFF. DNA for the CDR3: TGTGCCAGCAGCTTCGGAAGGGGGCCTCGCCATGAGCAGTTCTTC.

The chain carries TRBV28 and TRBJ2-3; TRBD2 matches at 7 bases. The CDR3 totals 15 residues. The V and J ends lost 5 bases and 2 bases, in that order; junction bases with no gene match: 7. From germline, CDR1 is MDHEN and CDR2 SYDVKM. CDR3 coding DNA: TGTGCCAGCAGTCTAGCGGAGGTACCCACAGATACGCAGTATTTT. This sequence encodes CASSLAEVPTDTQYF.

The genes are TRBV30 and TRBJ2-1; 10 nucleotides align to TRBD2. Germline V lookup: CDR1 GTSNPN, CDR2 SVGIG (reference sequence). CDR3 length: 16 residues. V shed 0 bases, J shed 6 bases, and the junction held 8 bases outside the gene matches. DNA for the CDR3: TGTGCCTGGAGTGTACCGTCTAGCGGGAGAACCAATGAGCAGTTCTTC. Its protein is CAWSVPSSGRTNEQFF.

V is TRBV7-9 and J is TRBJ2-2; 8 bases match TRBD1. The germline gives CDR1 SEHNR, CDR2 FQNEAQ (reference sequence). The CDR3 consists of 16 residues. The V and J ends lost 2 bases and 7 bases, in that order; junction bases with no gene match: 9. CDR3 sequence reads: CASSLKRTGLGGELFF. For the CDR3, the DNA is TGTGCCAGCAGCTTAAAGAGGACAGGGCTGGGCGGGGAGCTGTTTTTT. Looking up the rest from reference TRBV7-9 and TRBJ2-2 gives the full variable domain: DTGVSQNPRHKITKRGQNVTFRCDPISEHNRLYWYRQTLGQGPEFLTYFQNEAQLEKSRLLSDRFSAERPKGSFSTLEIQRTEQGDSAMYLCASSLKRTGLGGELFFGEGSRLTVL.

The J gene is TRBJ2-5, the V gene TRBV10-3, with D hard to call. Germline CDR1 reads ENHRY; CDR2 reads SYGVKD. Trimming stripped 0 bases from V and 1 base from J, with 9 bases between. This CDR3 comprises 15 residues. The CDR3 bases are TGTGCCATCAGTGAGTCGTCCCTCTCCCAAGAGACCCAGTACTTC. Encoded protein: CAISESSLSQETQYF.

This rearrangement joins TRBV27 to TRBJ2-1, with 7 bases matching TRBD2. Germline V gene lookup returns CDR1 MNHEY and CDR2 SMNVEV (reference sequence). V lost 10 bases and J lost 2; bases outside the gene matches: 5. This CDR3 is 13 amino acids long. The CDR3, as DNA: TGTGCCACCCAGGGAGGGACCTACAATGAGCAGTTCTTC. Translating gives CATQGGTYNEQFF.

The chain combines TRBV27 with TRBJ2-1; D gene uncertain. The length of the CDR3 is 13 residues. The germline V gene encodes CDR1 MNHEY and CDR2 SMNVEV (reference sequence). The germline V and J ends were trimmed by 6 bases and 2 bases, with 8 bases remaining between them. CDR3 coding DNA: TGTGCCAGCAGGGAAGGGCCCTACAATGAGCAGTTCTTC. Encoded protein: CASREGPYNEQFF.

V usage is TRBV21-1 and J usage is TRBJ1-2. TRBV21-1 is shown as a pseudogene. The length of the CDR3 is 12 residues. The CDR3 region is CASSGCGYGYTF. The DNA of the CDR3 is TGTGCCAGCAGCGGGTGTGGCTATGGCTACACCTTC.

As concerns this clone: A read error may account for a junction end that differs from germline. The chain links TRBV19 to TRBJ2-5; perhaps D is TRBD1 or TRBD2 (6 bases each). Germline CDR1 LNHDA, CDR2 SQIVND (reference sequence). The CDR3 is 14 residues long. CDR3 sequence: CAGSEGGAHGTQYF. In DNA form, the CDR3 reads TGTGCCGGTAGTGAGGGGGGCGCGCACGGGACCCAGTACTTC.

V and J are TRBV28 and TRBJ1-4; D gene uncertain. With 5 bases removed from V and 6 bases from J, the gap between germline ends came to 16 bases. Looked up from germline, CDR1 is MDHEN and CDR2 is SYDVKM. There are 15 residues in the CDR3. The CDR3 region has the DNA TGTGCCAGCAGTAGGGTGCAAACCCTCGATGAAAAACTGTTTTTT. This encodes CASSRVQTLDEKLFF.

With regard to this clone: A far bigger clonotype differs at one base, so this is likely a read error. V and J are TRBV28 and TRBJ2-1; D may be TRBD2 (5 bases). Per germline, CDR1 MDHEN and CDR2 SYDVKM. This CDR3 has 16 amino acids. CDR3: CASSYPHGGSYNERFF. CDR3 DNA sequence: TGTGCCAGCAGTTACCCTCACGGAGGTTCCTACAATGAGCGGTTCTTC.

The rearrangement joins TRBV6-1 to TRBJ2-1; either TRBD1 or TRBD2 may supply D (5 bases each). The V and J ends lost 1 base and 9 bases respectively, with 16 bases between them. The CDR3 covers 15 residues. Germline CDR1 is MNHNS and CDR2 is SASEGT. CDR3 sequence (DNA): TGTGCCAGCAGTGAAGTGGGGGTCCCCCCTACTGAGCAGTTCTTC. It translates to CASSEVGVPPTEQFF.

The chain recombines TRBV28 with TRBJ2-3; D call uncertain. This CDR3 has 17 residues. Trimming shortened V by 6 bases and J by 2 bases, and 21 bases separated the two germline ends. Looked up from germline, CDR1 is MDHEN and CDR2 is SYDVKM. The CDR3 here is CASSLLGRVGDTDTQYF. The CDR3 coding sequence is TGTGCCAGCAGCCTTCTCGGAAGGGTGGGCGACACAGATACGCAGTATTTT.

This clone was counted at least ten times. The chain is built from TRBV7-8 and TRBJ2-7; TRBD2 matches 9 bases. Germline assignment: CDR1 SGHVS and CDR2 FQNEAQ. The CDR3 contains 15 residues. With V trimmed by 1 base and J by 6 bases, 7 bases remained unmatched. The CDR3 loop is CASSLGGSGRSEQYF. CDR3 DNA: TGTGCCAGCAGCTTAGGGGGTAGCGGGAGATCCGAGCAGTACTTC.

The V and J genes are TRBV4-1 and TRBJ2-7; D uncertain. The ends were cut back, 0 bases at V and 5 bases at J, with 35 bases in the middle. Germline V lookup: CDR1 MGHRA, CDR2 YSYEKL. CDR3 length: 22 amino acids. CDR3 nucleotide sequence: TGCGCCAGCAGCCAAGATACGCCTAAGACCTATGGCCCGGGTCCCGTCGCCGACGAGCAGTACTTC. It is translated as CASSQDTPKTYGPGPVADEQYF.

DNA of the CDR3: TGTGCCAGTAGCATCGGACAGGTCTCGCGCTACACCTTC. It is translated as CASSIGQVSRYTF. V is TRBV19 and J is TRBJ1-2; 7 positions agree with TRBD1. Germline CDR1 reads LNHDA; CDR2 reads SQIVND (reference sequence). Germline trimming cut 6 bases from V and 9 bases from J; bases unmatched to any gene: 10. The CDR3 has 13 residues.

V usage is TRBV9 and J usage is TRBJ2-7; 13 nucleotides agree with TRBD2. In germline, CDR1 is SGDLS, CDR2 YYNGEE. J was trimmed by 2 bases and V by 1 base; bases with no gene match: 18. This CDR3 contains 21 residues. The CDR3 loop reads CASSVQPGHPGLAGEAYEQYF. CDR3 DNA: TGTGCCAGCAGCGTACAGCCGGGACACCCCGGACTAGCGGGAGAAGCCTACGAGCAGTACTTC.

The chain is built from TRBV6-1 and TRBJ2-5; 7 bases are a match to TRBD2. The germline V gene has CDR1 MNHNS and CDR2 SASEGT. Trimming removed 4 bases from V and 3 bases from J; junction bases left unmatched: 8. This CDR3 has 15 residues. The CDR3 nucleotides are TGTGCCAGCAGTGTGACGGGAGGACGAGAAGAGACCCAGTACTTC. Residues: CASSVTGGREETQYF.

The chain combines TRBV7-3 with TRBJ2-1; either TRBD1 or TRBD2 may fit D (6 bases each). The CDR3 is 13 residues long. The V gene's germline CDR1 is SGHTA and CDR2 FQGTGA. Trimming pared 2 bases from V and 6 bases from J, leaving 8 bases between. CDR3 region: CASSLGGGNEQFF. The CDR3 coding sequence is TGTGCCAGCAGCTTAGGAGGGGGCAATGAGCAGTTCTTC.

The chain couples TRBV7-2 to TRBJ2-7; tentative D call: TRBD1 (5 bases). Trimming took 5 bases from V and 4 from J, leaving 21 bases between them. This CDR3 spans 16 amino acids. Germline V CDR1 and CDR2: SGHTA, FQGNSA. Written as DNA, the CDR3 is TGTGCCAGCAGCCCCAAGGGTAGGGGCCGTCCGTACGAGCAGTACTTC. It encodes CASSPKGRGRPYEQYF. Full variable domain (outside the CDR3, taken from reference TRBV7-2 and TRBJ2-7): GAGVSQSPSNKVTEKGKDVELRCDPISGHTALYWYRQSLGQGLEFLIYFQGNSAPDKSGLPSDRFSAERTGGSVSTLTIQRTQQEDSAVYLCASSPKGRGRPYEQYFGPGTRLTVT.

This chain connects TRBV4-3 to TRBJ1-2; no firm D call. V lost 0 bases and J lost 3, with 11 bases in between. CDR1 is LGHNA, CDR2 YSLEER, per germline. The CDR3 extends over 15 amino acids. The CDR3 coding sequence is TGCGCCAGCAGCCAAGAGGAGGGTACGGACTATGGCTACACCTTC. Amino acid sequence: CASSQEEGTDYGYTF.

This chain uses TRBV18 with TRBJ1-2, with D unresolved. The CDR3 is 13 amino acids. Germline CDR1 and CDR2: KGHSH and LQKENI. V was cut by 4 bases and J by 0 bases, with 6 bases left in between. CDR3 sequence (DNA): TGTGCCAGCTCACAAGGGACTAACTATGGCTACACCTTC. Its protein product is CASSQGTNYGYTF. Based on the CDR3 plus reference TRBV18 and TRBJ1-2, the full variable domain is NAGVMQNPRHLVRRRGQEARLRCSPMKGHSHVYWYRQLPEEGLKFMVYLQKENIIDESGMPKERFSAEFPKEGPSILRIQQVVRGDSAAYFCASSQGTNYGYTFGSGTRLTVV.

The chain employs TRBV6-1 and TRBJ1-5, with a weak D call TRBD1 (6 bases). Trimming stripped 4 bases from V and 0 bases from J, with 10 bases between. Germline loops: CDR1 MNHNS, CDR2 SASEGT. The CDR3 runs to 15 residues. CDR3 sequence: CASSGAGASNQPQHF. In nucleotides, the CDR3 is TGTGCCAGCAGTGGGGCAGGGGCTAGCAATCAGCCCCAGCATTTT.

This chain uses TRBV5-4 with TRBJ2-3; D ambiguous. The CDR3 has 13 residues. The germline V gene encodes CDR1 SGHNT and CDR2 YYREEE (reference sequence). V was clipped by 5 bases and J by 1 base, with 8 bases between them. For the CDR3, the DNA is TGTGCCAGCAGTTACCTCGGCACAGATACGCAGTATTTT. Translating gives CASSYLGTDTQYF.

The table lists this clone with a count of one. CDR3 residues: CASSVVLTGTSGSYEQYF. DNA for the CDR3: TGTGCCAGCAGCGTAGTTCTTACCGGGACTAGCGGCTCCTACGAGCAGTACTTC. The rearrangement uses TRBV9 and TRBJ2-7, with 11 bases fitting TRBD2. Germline V CDR1 and CDR2: SGDLS, YYNGEE. The CDR3 covers 18 residues. After removal of 0 bases from V and 0 bases from J, the junction contained 8 bases not matched to a gene.

This clone has a single count. The chain employs TRBV27 and TRBJ2-7; the D gene is possibly TRBD2 (6 bases). V gave up 2 bases and J gave up 4 bases, with 12 bases separating them. The CDR3 is made up of 14 amino acids. From germline, CDR1 is MNHEY and CDR2 SMNVEV (reference sequence). CDR3 in DNA: TGTGCCAGCAGTTTAGGAGGAGGGCCGTACGAGCAGTACTTC. The encoded protein is CASSLGGGPYEQYF.

The chain employs TRBV18 and TRBJ1-1, with D unclear. V lost 3 bases and J 7 bases, leaving 12 bases between the germline ends. Looked up from germline, CDR1 is KGHSH and CDR2 is LQKENI. The CDR3 runs to 13 residues. DNA of the CDR3: TGTGCCAGCTCACCCCGGGAGGGTGGTGAAGCTTTCTTT. Residues: CASSPREGGEAFF.

V usage is TRBV28 and J usage is TRBJ2-7; the D gene is possibly TRBD2 (6 bases). This CDR3 has 15 residues. Germline loops: CDR1 MDHEN, CDR2 SYDVKM. V was clipped by 7 bases and J by 7 bases, with 23 bases between them. CDR3 region: CASTLRGLLPTEQYF. The CDR3 DNA sequence: TGTGCCAGCACCCTTCGGGGACTCCTCCCTACAGAGCAGTACTTC. The complete variable domain, with remaining parts taken from reference TRBV28 and TRBJ2-7, reads DVKVTQSSRYLVKRTGEKVFLECVQDMDHENMFWYRQDPGLGLRLIYFSYDVKMKEKGDIPEGYSVSREKKERFSLILESASTNQTSMYLCASTLRGLLPTEQYFGPGTRLTVT.

In regard to this clone: Different DNA sequences within this sample yield the same CDR3. V usage is TRBV6-5 and J usage is TRBJ1-4; tentatively, D is TRBD1 (5 bases). CDR1 is MNHEY, CDR2 SVGAGI, per germline. V lost 0 bases, J lost 5 bases, and 7 bases lay in between. The CDR3 length is 14 residues. The CDR3 nucleotides read TGTGCCAGCAGTTACTCAGGGGCGAATGAAAAACTGTTTTTT. This codes for CASSYSGANEKLFF.

On this clone itself: A far larger clone is one nucleotide away, so this likely arose from a read error. The same CDR3 can be traced to other DNA sequences in this sample. The chain employs TRBV19 and TRBJ2-1; D gene unclear. The CDR3 totals 15 residues. Germline V gene lookup returns CDR1 LNHDA and CDR2 SQIVND (reference sequence). The CDR3 nucleotides are TGTGCCAGCAGTATAGATCTACTCGCCCCGGATGAGCAGTTCTTC. Translation gives CASSIDLLAPDEQFF.